This T cell receptor beta chain is from a study of response to subunit inactivated influenza vaccine (dated by TCRdb to the late 2010s). Broadly, across the study: Deep quantitative T cell receptor repertoire profiling was used in the study to track responses to a trivalent subunit inactivated influenza vaccine.

V gives up 0 bases and J gives up 2 bases, and the segment between their germline ends measures 12 bases. CDR1 and CDR2, per the germline V gene, are SGHRS and YFSETQ. Inclusive of the bounding cysteine and phenylalanine, the CDR3 is 15 residues long. The sequence is cut down to CDR3 DNA, 45 bases in frame from base 1. General study outcomes and caveats: The authors proposed that each seasonal influenza vaccination may bring in only a limited number of new T cells.

There are a few counts of this clonotype. The antigen it recognizes is unknown. Base qualities are not at hand, and no much larger clone is one base apart. The library was generated by RT-PCR. Sequencer: Illumina HiSeq 2500. TCRdb reran the public reads through fastp at Q25 and MiXCR, keeping productive beta chains. Merged by CDR3 protein, the rows form single entries marked with the most common genes and DNA. Within this sample are 710,000 or so distinct CDR3 sequences, with more than 15% of them counted one time only. Approximately 10% of the sample is in the top ten clones. The sequence came from a man aged 45-65 years who received an inactivated influenza vaccine. Donor details come from another sample of the same person, matched by shared clones. In this chain, TRBV5-1 is recombined with TRBJ2-7; the D gene is tentatively TRBD1 or TRBD2, each matching 5 bases. The sample here was PBMCs from blood, taken about 12 days after vaccination. The CDR3 is CASSLDGTKAYEQYF. The base sequence is TGCGCCAGCAGCTTGGATGGGACCAAAGCCTACGAGCAGTACTTC.